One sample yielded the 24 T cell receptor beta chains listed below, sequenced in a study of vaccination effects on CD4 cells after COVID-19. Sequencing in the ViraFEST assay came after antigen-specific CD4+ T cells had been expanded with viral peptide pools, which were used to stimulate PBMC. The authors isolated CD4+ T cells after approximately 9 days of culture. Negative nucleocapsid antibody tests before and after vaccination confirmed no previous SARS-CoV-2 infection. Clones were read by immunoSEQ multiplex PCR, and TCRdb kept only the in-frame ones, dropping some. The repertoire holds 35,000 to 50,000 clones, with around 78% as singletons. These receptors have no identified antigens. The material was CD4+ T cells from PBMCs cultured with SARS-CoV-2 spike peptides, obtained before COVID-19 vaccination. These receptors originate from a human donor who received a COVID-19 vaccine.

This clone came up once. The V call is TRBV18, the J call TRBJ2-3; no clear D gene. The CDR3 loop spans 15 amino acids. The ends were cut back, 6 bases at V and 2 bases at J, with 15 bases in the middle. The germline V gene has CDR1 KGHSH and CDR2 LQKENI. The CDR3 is CASSLLGGSTDTQYF. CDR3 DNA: TGTGCCAGCTCCCTCCTGGGCGGCTCCACAGATACGCAGTATTTT.

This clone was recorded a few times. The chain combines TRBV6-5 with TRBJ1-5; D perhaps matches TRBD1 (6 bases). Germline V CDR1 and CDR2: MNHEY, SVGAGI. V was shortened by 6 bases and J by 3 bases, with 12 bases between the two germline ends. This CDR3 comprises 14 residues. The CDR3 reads CASRAGTNNQPQHF. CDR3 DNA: TGTGCCAGCAGAGCCGGGACAAACAATCAGCCCCAGCATTTT.

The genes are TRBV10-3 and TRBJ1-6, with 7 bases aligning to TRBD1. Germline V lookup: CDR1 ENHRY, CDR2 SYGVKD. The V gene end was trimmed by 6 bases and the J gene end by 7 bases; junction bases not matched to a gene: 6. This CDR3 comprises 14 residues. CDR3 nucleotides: TGTGCCATCAGGAGAACAGGGGAAAATTCACCCCTCCACTTT. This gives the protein CAIRRTGENSPLHF.

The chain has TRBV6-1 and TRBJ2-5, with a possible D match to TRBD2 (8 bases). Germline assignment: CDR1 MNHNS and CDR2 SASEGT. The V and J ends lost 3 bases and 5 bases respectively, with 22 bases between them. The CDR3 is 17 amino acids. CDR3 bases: TGTGCCAGCAGTGACAGGGGGGCACAGGGCGGGGGGGAGACCCAGTACTTC. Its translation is CASSDRGAQGGGETQYF.

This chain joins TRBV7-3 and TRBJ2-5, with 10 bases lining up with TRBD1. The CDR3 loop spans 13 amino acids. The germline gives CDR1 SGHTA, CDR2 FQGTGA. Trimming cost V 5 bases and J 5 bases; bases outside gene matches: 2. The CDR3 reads CASSGGQGETQYF. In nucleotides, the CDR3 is TGTGCCAGCAGCGGGGGACAGGGGGAGACCCAGTACTTC.

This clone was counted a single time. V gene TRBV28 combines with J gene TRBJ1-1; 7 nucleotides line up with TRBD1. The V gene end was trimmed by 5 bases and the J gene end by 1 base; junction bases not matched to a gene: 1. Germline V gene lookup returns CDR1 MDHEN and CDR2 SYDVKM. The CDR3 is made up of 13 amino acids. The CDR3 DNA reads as TGTGCCAGCAGTAGGACAGGGAACACTGAAGCTTTCTTT. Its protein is CASSRTGNTEAFF.

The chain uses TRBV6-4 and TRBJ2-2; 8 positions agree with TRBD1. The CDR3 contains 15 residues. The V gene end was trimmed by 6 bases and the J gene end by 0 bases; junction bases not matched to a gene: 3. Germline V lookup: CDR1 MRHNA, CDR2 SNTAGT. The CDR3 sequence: CASRPDRANTGELFF. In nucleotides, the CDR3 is TGTGCCAGCAGACCGGACAGGGCGAACACCGGGGAGCTGTTTTTT.

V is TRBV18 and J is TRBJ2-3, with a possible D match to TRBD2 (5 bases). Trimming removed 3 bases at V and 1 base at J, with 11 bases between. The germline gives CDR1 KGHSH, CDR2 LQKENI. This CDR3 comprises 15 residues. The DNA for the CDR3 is TGTGCCAGCTCACCGGCGGGCAGAGGCACAGATACGCAGTATTTT. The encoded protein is CASSPAGRGTDTQYF.

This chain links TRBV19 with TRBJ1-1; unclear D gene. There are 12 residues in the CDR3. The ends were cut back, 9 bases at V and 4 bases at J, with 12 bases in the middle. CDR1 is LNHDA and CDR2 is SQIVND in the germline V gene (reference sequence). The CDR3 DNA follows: TGTGCCAGCAGGACCGGGAGCACTGAAGCTTTCTTT. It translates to CASRTGSTEAFF. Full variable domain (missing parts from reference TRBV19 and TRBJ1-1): DGGITQSPKYLFRKEGQNVTLSCEQNLNHDAMYWYRQDPGQGLRLIYYSQIVNDFQKGDIAEGYSVSREKKESFPLTVTSAQKNPTAFYLCASRTGSTEAFFGQGTRLTVV.

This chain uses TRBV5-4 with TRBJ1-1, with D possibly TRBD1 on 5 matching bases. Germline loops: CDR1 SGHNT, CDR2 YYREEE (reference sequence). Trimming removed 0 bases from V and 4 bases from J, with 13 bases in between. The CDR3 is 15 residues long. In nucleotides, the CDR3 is TGTGCCAGCAGCTTGGCCGGGGGGGAGGGCACTGAAGCTTTCTTT. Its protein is CASSLAGGEGTEAFF. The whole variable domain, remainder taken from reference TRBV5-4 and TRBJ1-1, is ETGVTQSPTHLIKTRGQQVTLRCSSQSGHNTVSWYQQALGQGPQFIFQYYREEENGRGNFPPRFSGLQFPNYSSELNVNALELDDSALYLCASSLAGGEGTEAFFGQGTRLTVV.

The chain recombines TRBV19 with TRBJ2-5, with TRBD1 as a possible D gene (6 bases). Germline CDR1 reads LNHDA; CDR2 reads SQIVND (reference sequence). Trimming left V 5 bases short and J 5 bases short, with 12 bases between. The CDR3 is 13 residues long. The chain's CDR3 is CASSPQGGETQYF. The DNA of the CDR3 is TGTGCCAGTAGTCCACAGGGTGGGGAGACCCAGTACTTC. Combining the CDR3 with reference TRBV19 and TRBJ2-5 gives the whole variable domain DGGITQSPKYLFRKEGQNVTLSCEQNLNHDAMYWYRQDPGQGLRLIYYSQIVNDFQKGDIAEGYSVSREKKESFPLTVTSAQKNPTAFYLCASSPQGGETQYFGPGTRLLVL.

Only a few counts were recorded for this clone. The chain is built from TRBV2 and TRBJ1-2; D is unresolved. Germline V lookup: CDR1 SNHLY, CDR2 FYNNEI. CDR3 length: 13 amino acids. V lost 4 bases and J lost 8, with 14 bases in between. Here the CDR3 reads CASSVVAGLGYTF. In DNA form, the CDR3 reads TGTGCCAGCAGTGTAGTGGCAGGTTTGGGCTACACCTTC. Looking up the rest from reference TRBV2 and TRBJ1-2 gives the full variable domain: EPEVTQTPSHQVTQMGQEVILRCVPISNHLYFYWYRQILGQKVEFLVSFYNNEISEKSEIFDDQFSVERPDGSNFTLKIRSTKLEDSAMYFCASSVVAGLGYTFGSGTRLTVV.

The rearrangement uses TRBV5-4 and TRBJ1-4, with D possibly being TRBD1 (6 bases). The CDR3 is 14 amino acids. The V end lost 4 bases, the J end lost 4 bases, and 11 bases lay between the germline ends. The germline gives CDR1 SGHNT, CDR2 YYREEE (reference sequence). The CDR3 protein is CASSTGTLNEKLFF. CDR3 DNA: TGTGCCAGCAGCACCGGGACACTTAATGAAAAACTGTTTTTT.

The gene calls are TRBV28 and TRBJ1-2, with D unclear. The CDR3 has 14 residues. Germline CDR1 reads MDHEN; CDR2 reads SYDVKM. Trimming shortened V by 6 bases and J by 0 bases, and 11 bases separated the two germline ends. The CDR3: CASSLGRANYGYTF. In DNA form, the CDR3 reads TGTGCCAGCAGCCTCGGCAGAGCTAACTATGGCTACACCTTC.

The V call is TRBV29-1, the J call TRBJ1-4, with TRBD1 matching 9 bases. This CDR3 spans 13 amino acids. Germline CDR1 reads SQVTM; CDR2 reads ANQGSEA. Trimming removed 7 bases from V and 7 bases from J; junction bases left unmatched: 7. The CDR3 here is CSATSTGGEKLFF. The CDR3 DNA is TGCAGCGCCACTTCGACAGGGGGTGAAAAACTGTTTTTT. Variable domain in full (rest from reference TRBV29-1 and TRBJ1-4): SAVISQKPSRDICQRGTSLTIQCQVDSQVTMMFWYRQQPGQSLTLIATANQGSEATYESGFVIDKFPISRPNLTFSTLTVSNMSPEDSSIYLCSATSTGGEKLFFGSGTQLSVL.

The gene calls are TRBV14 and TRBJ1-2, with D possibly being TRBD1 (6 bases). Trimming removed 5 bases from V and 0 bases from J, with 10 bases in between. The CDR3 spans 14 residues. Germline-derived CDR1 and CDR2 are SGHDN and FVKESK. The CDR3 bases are TGTGCCAGCAGCGACAGGCGGCCTAACTATGGCTACACCTTC. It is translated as CASSDRRPNYGYTF.

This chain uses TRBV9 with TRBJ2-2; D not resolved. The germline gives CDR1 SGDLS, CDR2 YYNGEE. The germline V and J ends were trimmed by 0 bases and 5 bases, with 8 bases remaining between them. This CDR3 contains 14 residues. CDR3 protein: CASSVVLETGELFF. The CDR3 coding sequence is TGTGCCAGCAGCGTAGTTTTGGAGACCGGGGAGCTGTTTTTT.

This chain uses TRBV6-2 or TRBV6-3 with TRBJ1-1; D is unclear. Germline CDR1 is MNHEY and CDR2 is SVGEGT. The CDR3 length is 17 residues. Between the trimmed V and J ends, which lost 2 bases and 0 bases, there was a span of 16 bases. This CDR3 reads CASSYRQDKPLNTEAFF. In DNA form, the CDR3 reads TGTGCCAGCAGTTACCGTCAGGATAAACCCCTGAACACTGAAGCTTTCTTT.

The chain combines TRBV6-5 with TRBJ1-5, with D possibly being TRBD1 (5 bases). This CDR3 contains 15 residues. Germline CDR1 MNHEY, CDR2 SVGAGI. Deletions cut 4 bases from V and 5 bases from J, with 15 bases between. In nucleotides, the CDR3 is TGTGCCAGCAGTTTATCTGACAGCCCATATCAGCCCCAGCATTTT. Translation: CASSLSDSPYQPQHF.

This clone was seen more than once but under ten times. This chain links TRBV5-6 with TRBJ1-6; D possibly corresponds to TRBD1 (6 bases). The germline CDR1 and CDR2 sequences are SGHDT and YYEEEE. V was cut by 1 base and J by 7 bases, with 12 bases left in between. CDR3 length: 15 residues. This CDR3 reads CASSLRGAGNSPLHF. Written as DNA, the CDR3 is TGTGCCAGCAGCTTGCGGGGGGCGGGCAATTCACCCCTCCACTTT.

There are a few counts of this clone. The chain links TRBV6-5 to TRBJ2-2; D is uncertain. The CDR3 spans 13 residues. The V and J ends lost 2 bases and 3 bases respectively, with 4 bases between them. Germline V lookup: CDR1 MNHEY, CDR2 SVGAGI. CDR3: CASSYLDTGELFF. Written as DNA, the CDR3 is TGTGCCAGCAGTTACCTTGACACCGGGGAGCTGTTTTTT.

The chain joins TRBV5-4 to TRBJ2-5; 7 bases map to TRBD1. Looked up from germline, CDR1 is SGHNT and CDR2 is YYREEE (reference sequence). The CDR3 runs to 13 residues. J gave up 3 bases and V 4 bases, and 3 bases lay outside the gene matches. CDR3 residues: CASSQDRKETQYF. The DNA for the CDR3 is TGTGCCAGCAGCCAGGACAGGAAAGAGACCCAGTACTTC.

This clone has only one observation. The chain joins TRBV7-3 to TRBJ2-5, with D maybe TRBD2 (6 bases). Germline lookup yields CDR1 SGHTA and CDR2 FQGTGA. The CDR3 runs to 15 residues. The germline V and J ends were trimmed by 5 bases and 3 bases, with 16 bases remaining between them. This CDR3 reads CASSLLGGAKETQYF. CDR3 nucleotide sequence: TGTGCCAGCAGCCTTCTGGGCGGGGCCAAAGAGACCCAGTACTTC.

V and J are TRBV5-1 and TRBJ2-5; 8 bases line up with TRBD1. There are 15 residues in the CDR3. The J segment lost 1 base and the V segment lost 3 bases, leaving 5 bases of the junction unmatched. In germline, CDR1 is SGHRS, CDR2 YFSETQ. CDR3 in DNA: TGCGCCAGCAGCTGGACAGGGATGGGCCAAGAGACCCAGTACTTC. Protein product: CASSWTGMGQETQYF.